This T cell receptor (beta chain) was captured by sequencing in a study of blood T cell repertoires in COVID-19 (dated by TCRdb to between 2020 and 2021). About the study as a whole: Collaborator samples came from the United States, Italy and Spain and covered acute and convalescent phases of COVID-19. The prospective study material was composed of cDNA or gDNA derived from T cells, B-cell-depleted T cells, or PBMCs. Subjects who had been exposed to COVID-19, were actively infected with it, or had recovered from it provided the deeply sampled blood TCRbeta repertoires that made up the dataset. The repertoires were released in a freely available public database meant as a resource for research on the immune response to SARS-CoV-2. Samples were obtained from the ongoing ImmuneRACE study (first 160 participants) and from some 1,200 subjects provided by 6 global collaborators. Nearly every sample came with metadata listing a de-identified subject ID, COVID-19 status, age in years and sex. Where available, HLA class I and class II types were obtained from metadata supplied by the sample provider rather than from assay-based typing.

What the work shows at the level of the full study, not this receptor alone: The quantity of clinical and demographic metadata differed by source and by participant and was supplied without curation.

As regards this clone: This receptor's antigen is unknown. Per-base quality was not reported, and no clone a single base away is much larger than it.

The CDR3 has 13 amino acids, counting the end cysteine and phenylalanine. Only CDR3 DNA is held: 39 bases, read in frame from base 1. The germline ends are 10 bases apart after V is trimmed by 6 bases and J by 4 bases. CDR1 is given as KGHSH and CDR2 as LQKENI, both from the germline V gene. TCRbeta CDR3 regions were amplified from genomic DNA by means of the immunoSEQ Assay, a bias-controlled multiplex PCR. The paper's processing steps were these. Within the assay, amplification of reference gene primers was used to estimate how many nucleated cells each sample contained. To quantify the absolute abundance of each unique TCRbeta CDR3 rearrangement, sequence reads were collapsed and filtered. For each sample, productive Simpson clonality was calculated as the square root of Simpson's diversity index over productive rearrangements. Sourced from immuneACCESS, this table was stored by TCRdb with only in-frame sequences that have V and J called. A share of the clones is absent; for the studies checked, an unresolved V gene accounts for under half, and the remainder has no known explanation. The D gene and trimming were derived from the DNA, and the V and J assignments and clone size from that table. Present in this sample are more than 95,000 clones, approximately 90% of which were seen just once. The ten largest clones take up less than 2% of the sample.

Each collaborating institution followed its own protocols to collect whole blood in K2EDTA tubes. For TCRbeta analysis, collaborator samples were shipped as frozen whole blood, as isolated PBMCs, or as DNA extracted from either sample type. The chain joins TRBV18 to TRBJ1-3, with the identity of the D gene unclear. Sample: peripheral blood. This TCR derives from a man aged 55 to 70 with acute or convalescent COVID-19. In nucleotides, the sequence is TGTGCCAGCTCCGAGGGTAGAGGAAACACCATATATTTT. This translates into CASSEGRGNTIYF. Here the CDR3 is joined to the reference TRBV18 and TRBJ1-3 genes, and the full variable domain is: NAGVMQNPRHLVRRRGQEARLRCSPMKGHSHVYWYRQLPEEGLKFMVYLQKENIIDESGMPKERFSAEFPKEGPSILRIQQVVRGDSAAYFCASSEGRGNTIYFGEGSWLTVV.